This is a list of T cell receptor beta chains from one sample in a study of blood T cell repertoires in COVID-19. Here immunoSEQ multiplex PCR was the method, and the copy in TCRdb shows in-frame clones only, minus some. The table lists about 47,000 clones, 68% of them singletons, with around 9.4% in the top ten. Sequencing used peripheral blood. The receptors derive from a woman aged 70-85 years with acute or convalescent COVID-19. CDR3s include the opening cysteine and the closing phenylalanine or tryptophan. Each record gives: J gene, D gene, V gene, clone size, CDR3 DNA, CDR3 protein. A D gene is named only where the DNA matches it firmly. For some rows the clone size is stated as once, few or many, or as a class when expanded; others skip it.

J gene: TRBJ1-6; D gene: TRBD1; V gene: TRBV9; clone size: -; CDR3 DNA: TGTGCCAGCAGCGACGGCTTTGGGACAGAATATAATTCACCCCTCCACTTT; CDR3 protein: CASSDGFGTEYNSPLHF
J gene: TRBJ2-3; D gene: TRBD2; V gene: TRBV6-2/TRBV6-3; clone size: once; CDR3 DNA: TGTGCCAGCAGTTACGGACTAGCCGGAGGCACAGATACGCAGTATTTT; CDR3 protein: CASSYGLAGGTDTQYF
J gene: TRBJ1-2; D gene: -; V gene: TRBV6-5; clone size: -; CDR3 DNA: TGTGCCAGCAGTCTAGGGGGGGAAGGCTACACCTTC; CDR3 protein: CASSLGGEGYTF
J gene: TRBJ2-2; D gene: -; V gene: TRBV19; clone size: -; CDR3 DNA: TGTGCCAGTAGTACAGGGTATCCCGGGGAGCTGTTTTTT; CDR3 protein: CASSTGYPGELFF
J gene: TRBJ2-1; D gene: TRBD2; V gene: TRBV6-1; clone size: -; CDR3 DNA: TGTGCCAGCAGTGAACTCCTAGCGGAAGCCTACAATGAGCAGTTCTTC; CDR3 protein: CASSELLAEAYNEQFF
J gene: TRBJ2-1; D gene: TRBD1; V gene: TRBV27; clone size: -; CDR3 DNA: TGTGCCAGCAGTTTCCGGGACAGGGGTGCACGAGAGGAGTTCTTC; CDR3 protein: CASSFRDRGAREEFF
J gene: TRBJ2-1; D gene: TRBD1; V gene: TRBV6-6; clone size: -; CDR3 DNA: TGTGCCAGCAGTTACGGGACAGGGTTCAATGAGCAGTTCTTC; CDR3 protein: CASSYGTGFNEQFF
J gene: TRBJ2-7; D gene: -; V gene: TRBV7-2; clone size: -; CDR3 DNA: TGTGCCAGCAGCTTAAGCTCGGGTAGGGAGCAGTACTTC; CDR3 protein: CASSLSSGREQYF
J gene: TRBJ2-3; D gene: -; V gene: TRBV7-2; clone size: -; CDR3 DNA: TGTGCCAGCAGCTTAGATGAGGCGGTTAAGTACACAGATACGCAGTATTTT; CDR3 protein: CASSLDEAVKYTDTQYF
J gene: TRBJ2-2; D gene: TRBD1; V gene: TRBV9; clone size: -; CDR3 DNA: TGTGCCAGCGGGACAGGGGTCACCGGGGAGCTGTTTTTT; CDR3 protein: CASGTGVTGELFF
J gene: TRBJ1-1; D gene: -; V gene: TRBV7-9; clone size: -; CDR3 DNA: TGTGCCAGCAGCTTGGGATGGTCGCCGGGAGCTGAAGCTTTCTTT; CDR3 protein: CASSLGWSPGAEAFF
J gene: TRBJ2-1; D gene: TRBD2; V gene: TRBV6-2/TRBV6-3; clone size: -; CDR3 DNA: TGTGCCAGCAGCCAGGGACTAGCGTATACCTACAATGAGCAGTTCTTC; CDR3 protein: CASSQGLAYTYNEQFF
J gene: TRBJ1-4; D gene: TRBD1; V gene: TRBV5-1; clone size: -; CDR3 DNA: TGCGCCAGCTCCGGCACAGGGGGCCCTAATGAAAAACTGTTTTTT; CDR3 protein: CASSGTGGPNEKLFF
J gene: TRBJ1-1; D gene: -; V gene: TRBV6-5; clone size: -; CDR3 DNA: TGTGCCACCTCCGAGGGTTACACTGAAGCTTTCTTT; CDR3 protein: CATSEGYTEAFF
J gene: TRBJ2-7; D gene: TRBD1; V gene: TRBV2; clone size: -; CDR3 DNA: TGTGCCAGCACCGAGGAGGCAGGGGGCGCGTACGAGCAGTACTTC; CDR3 protein: CASTEEAGGAYEQYF
J gene: TRBJ2-1; D gene: -; V gene: TRBV10-3; clone size: -; CDR3 DNA: TGTGCCATCACCTTTAGCGAGGTCTACAATGAGCAGTTCTTC; CDR3 protein: CAITFSEVYNEQFF
J gene: TRBJ2-1; D gene: -; V gene: TRBV4-1; clone size: many; CDR3 DNA: TGCGCCAGCAGCCAAGACACCACCGGGGGCAATGAGCAGTTCTTC; CDR3 protein: CASSQDTTGGNEQFF
J gene: TRBJ1-4; D gene: -; V gene: TRBV9; clone size: few; CDR3 DNA: TGTGCCAGCAGCGTAGATGGTCGGAATGAAAAACTGTTTTTT; CDR3 protein: CASSVDGRNEKLFF
J gene: TRBJ1-1; D gene: TRBD1; V gene: TRBV6-4; clone size: -; CDR3 DNA: TGTGCCAGCAGTGAGGGGGACAGGGGGCGAGCTTTCTTT; CDR3 protein: CASSEGDRGRAFF
J gene: TRBJ1-6; D gene: -; V gene: TRBV9; clone size: -; CDR3 DNA: TGTGCCAGCAGCGTAGAGAGGAATTCACCCCTCCACTTT; CDR3 protein: CASSVERNSPLHF
J gene: TRBJ2-3; D gene: -; V gene: TRBV10-2; clone size: -; CDR3 DNA: TGCGCCAGCAGGGTGGTGGGCGGGGGCCTCTTCACAGATACGCAGTATTTT; CDR3 protein: CASRVVGGGLFTDTQYF
J gene: TRBJ2-7; D gene: TRBD2; V gene: TRBV7-2; clone size: -; CDR3 DNA: TGTGCCAGCAGCTTAGTTGCGGGAGGTACCTACGAGCAGTACTTC; CDR3 protein: CASSLVAGGTYEQYF
J gene: TRBJ2-7; D gene: TRBD2; V gene: TRBV7-2; clone size: -; CDR3 DNA: TGTGCCAGCAGCTTAGCGGCGGGGGGAGCCTACGAGCAGTACTTC; CDR3 protein: CASSLAAGGAYEQYF
J gene: TRBJ1-2; D gene: -; V gene: TRBV3-1/TRBV3-2; clone size: -; CDR3 DNA: TGTGCCAGCAGCCGGCTCCAGGAAGGCTACACCTTC; CDR3 protein: CASSRLQEGYTF
J gene: TRBJ2-1; D gene: TRBD2; V gene: TRBV10-2; clone size: -; CDR3 DNA: TGCGCCAGCAGTGCTGCTAGCGGGGGGGCGTTACCCTACAATGAGCAGTTCTTC; CDR3 protein: CASSAASGGALPYNEQFF